A selection of T cell receptor beta chains follows, all from one sample in a study of response to subunit inactivated influenza vaccine. A single record per CDR3 protein comes from TCRdb applying MiXCR to the RT-PCR reads. The table lists roughly 550,000 distinct CDR3 sequences, approximately 24% of them singletons. These data were likewise used in another study, on T cells expressing NK-cell markers.

The sequencing used CD4+ T cells sorted from PBMCs, collected 11 to 12 days after vaccination. These receptors all stem from a man aged 45-65 years who received an inactivated influenza vaccine. The CDR3 runs from the conserved cysteine through the conserved F or W. D genes are given only for firm matches. Some rows mark clone size as missing; the rest say once, few, many or name a class of expanded clone.

cdr3_nt | cdr3_aa | j_call | clone_size | v_call | d_call
TGTGCCAGCAACCCTGGAGTAGCGGGGGGTGCTTCTACGCAGTATTTT | CASNPGVAGGASTQYF | TRBJ2-3 | few | TRBV12-3/TRBV12-4 | TRBD2
TGTGCCTCGGCACGGGCTAAGGGGATTAACACTGAAGCTTTCTTT | CASARAKGINTEAFF | TRBJ1-1 | few | TRBV15 | -
TGTGCCAGCAGCACTACCGGGACAGGGGTTTTGGATCAGCCCCAGCATTTT | CASSTTGTGVLDQPQHF | TRBJ1-5 | - | TRBV21-1 | -
TGTGCCAGCAGCGTAGGAGTAGCGGGGGGTCTGGGCAAAAACATTCAGTACTTC | CASSVGVAGGLGKNIQYF | TRBJ2-4 | - | TRBV9 | TRBD2
TGCAGCGTTCGTAGGGACCTACTAGAAGAGACCCAGTACTTC | CSVRRDLLEETQYF | TRBJ2-5 | many | TRBV29-1 | -
TGTGCCAGCACCCTGACTAGCGGGAGAGCAGATACGCAGTATTTT | CASTLTSGRADTQYF | TRBJ2-3 | - | TRBV28 | TRBD2
TGTGCCACCAGCAGAGATCGCGGTAGCGGGAATGGAGAGACCCAGTACTTC | CATSRDRGSGNGETQYF | TRBJ2-5 | - | TRBV15 | TRBD2
TGTGCCAGCAGCCCCGGACTAGCGGGGTTCTACGAGCAGTACTTC | CASSPGLAGFYEQYF | TRBJ2-7 | - | TRBV7-9 | TRBD2
TGCGCCAGCAGCCAAGAGGGGTTTCGACTGAACACTGAAGCTTTCTTT | CASSQEGFRLNTEAFF | TRBJ1-1 | - | TRBV4-1 | -
TGTGCCAGCAGCTTAGCACGGCTAAACAGGGGCCGATACAATGAGCAGTTCTTC | CASSLARLNRGRYNEQFF | TRBJ2-1 | many | TRBV7-2 | TRBD1
TGTGCCAGCAGCTTAGGGGCGGACTACGAGCAGTACTTC | CASSLGADYEQYF | TRBJ2-7 | - | TRBV11-3 | -
TGTGCCAGCAGCCAATTTCTAGACCGGGGCTACAATGAGCAGTTCTTC | CASSQFLDRGYNEQFF | TRBJ2-1 | - | TRBV14 | -
TGTGCCAGCAGACCCGGACAGGGGCCCTACGAGCAGTACTTC | CASRPGQGPYEQYF | TRBJ2-7 | many | TRBV27 | TRBD1
TGCAGTGCTAGAGAGAGGCAGCGGGGTCGCTCCTACAATGAGCAGTTCTTC | CSARERQRGRSYNEQFF | TRBJ2-1 | - | TRBV20-1 | TRBD2
TGCAGTGCCAGTAGGACTAGCGGGAGATCGGATACGCAGTATTTT | CSASRTSGRSDTQYF | TRBJ2-3 | many | TRBV20-1 | TRBD2
TGTGCCAGCAGTTTAAAAAGGGAGACCCAGTACTTC | CASSLKRETQYF | TRBJ2-5 | many | TRBV28 | -
TGTGCCAGCAGCTTAGTAGGGGCAGGGGGAAGCGTGGTCGGGGCTTTCTTT | CASSLVGAGGSVVGAFF | TRBJ1-1 | - | TRBV7-2 | TRBD1
TGTGCCAGCAGCGACCTAGCGGGAACCTACAATGAGCAGTTCTTC | CASSDLAGTYNEQFF | TRBJ2-1 | few | TRBV11-2 | TRBD2
TGTGCTAGCAGCTTAGAACCGGGACTAGCTGGTGACAATGAGCAGTTCTTC | CASSLEPGLAGDNEQFF | TRBJ2-1 | - | TRBV7-7 | TRBD2
TGTGCCAGCAGCTTAGTTTCTAGCGGGAGAGCCGGTATGACCGGGGAGCTGTTTTTT | CASSLVSSGRAGMTGELFF | TRBJ2-2 | - | TRBV7-8 | TRBD2
TGTGCCAGCAGCCAATCAGGGACCCATGGCTACACCTTC | CASSQSGTHGYTF | TRBJ1-2 | few | TRBV7-2 | -
TGCGCCAGCAGTGTGAACAGGGGGAACACTGAAGCTTTCTTT | CASSVNRGNTEAFF | TRBJ1-1 | - | TRBV10-1 | TRBD1
TGTGCCACCAGTCCTAGCGGGATCCCCGGGGAGCTGTTTTTT | CATSPSGIPGELFF | TRBJ2-2 | - | TRBV6-1 | TRBD2
TGTGCCAGCAGCTTAGGTTCGCGGTACTCTGGAAACACCATATATTTT | CASSLGSRYSGNTIYF | TRBJ1-3 | many | TRBV7-2 | -
TGTGCCAGCAGTGAAGTACCGGGAATGAAAGAGACCCAGTACTTC | CASSEVPGMKETQYF | TRBJ2-5 | - | TRBV2 | -
TGTGCCACCCGAGATGGGGGGCGCGGCACAGATACGCAGTATTTT | CATRDGGRGTDTQYF | TRBJ2-3 | - | TRBV15 | -
TGTGCCAGCAGCTTGGAGGGGACTAGCGGGAGGATCCACGAGCAGTACTTC | CASSLEGTSGRIHEQYF | TRBJ2-7 | - | TRBV5-5 | TRBD2
TGTGCCAGCTCACCGACAAGCTCTGGAAACACCATATATTTT | CASSPTSSGNTIYF | TRBJ1-3 | - | TRBV18 | -
TGCAGTGCTAGAGCGCTGAGAGGGGTTTATAATTCACCCCTCCACTTT | CSARALRGVYNSPLHF | TRBJ1-6 | - | TRBV20-1 | -
TGTGCCAGCAGTACCGCGGGGGTAGCCCACAATGAGCAGTTCTTC | CASSTAGVAHNEQFF | TRBJ2-1 | - | TRBV7-2 | TRBD2
TGTGCCAGCAGTGGGGGACAGGGCAATCAGCCCCAGCATTTT | CASSGGQGNQPQHF | TRBJ1-5 | many | TRBV6-1 | TRBD1
TGTGCCAGCAGTTCACCCGGGGACAGAAGTTCTAGGGAGCAGTACTTC | CASSSPGDRSSREQYF | TRBJ2-7 | - | TRBV7-2 | TRBD1
TGTGCCAGCAGTTTACAGGGGGCGAGCATGGGGGAGACCCAGTACTTC | CASSLQGASMGETQYF | TRBJ2-5 | - | TRBV9 | TRBD1
TGTGCCAGCAGCCACGACAGGGGGAGTGAGCAGTTCTTC | CASSHDRGSEQFF | TRBJ2-1 | few | TRBV11-3 | TRBD1
TGTGCCAGCAGCTTACAAGGGTCCAGCACAGATACGCAGTATTTT | CASSLQGSSTDTQYF | TRBJ2-3 | many | TRBV7-2 | -
TGTGCCAGCTTCAACTCTGGGGGAAGGGCCTACGAGCAGTACTTC | CASFNSGGRAYEQYF | TRBJ2-7 | few | TRBV28 | -
TGCAGTGCTAGTCCCCGGACAGGGCGTTTCGATGAGCAGTTCTTC | CSASPRTGRFDEQFF | TRBJ2-1 | many | TRBV20-1 | TRBD1
TGTGCCAGCAGTGATATGGGACAGGGGTTCCACGAGCAGTACTTC | CASSDMGQGFHEQYF | TRBJ2-7 | - | TRBV27 | TRBD1
TGTGCCAGCAGCTTGCGCAAGTACGAGCAGTACTTC | CASSLRKYEQYF | TRBJ2-7 | few | TRBV5-6 | -
TGTGCCAGCAGTCAGTACAGGGTGGAGCAGTACTTC | CASSQYRVEQYF | TRBJ2-7 | - | TRBV28 | -
TGCAGTGCTATGGACACCGCTAGCAATCAGCCCCAGCATTTT | CSAMDTASNQPQHF | TRBJ1-5 | once | TRBV20-1 | -
TGTGCCAGCAGTTACTCACGGACCGTAAGCTATGGCTACACCTTC | CASSYSRTVSYGYTF | TRBJ1-2 | few | TRBV6-5 | -
TGTGCCAGCAGCTCAGATAGCGGGAGGGCCACGAATGAGCAGTTCTTC | CASSSDSGRATNEQFF | TRBJ2-1 | many | TRBV7-6 | TRBD2
TGTGCCAGCAGTAGCCTACGGACTAGCGGGACCTACAATGAGCAGTTCTTC | CASSSLRTSGTYNEQFF | TRBJ2-1 | few | TRBV27 | TRBD2
TGCAGTGCTAGAGCTCCTGGGCGGGGTCGTAGCACAGATACGCAGTATTTT | CSARAPGRGRSTDTQYF | TRBJ2-3 | few | TRBV20-1 | -
TGTGCCAGCAGTTATCTTAGGGATACGCAGTATTTT | CASSYLRDTQYF | TRBJ2-3 | - | TRBV6-2/TRBV6-3 | -